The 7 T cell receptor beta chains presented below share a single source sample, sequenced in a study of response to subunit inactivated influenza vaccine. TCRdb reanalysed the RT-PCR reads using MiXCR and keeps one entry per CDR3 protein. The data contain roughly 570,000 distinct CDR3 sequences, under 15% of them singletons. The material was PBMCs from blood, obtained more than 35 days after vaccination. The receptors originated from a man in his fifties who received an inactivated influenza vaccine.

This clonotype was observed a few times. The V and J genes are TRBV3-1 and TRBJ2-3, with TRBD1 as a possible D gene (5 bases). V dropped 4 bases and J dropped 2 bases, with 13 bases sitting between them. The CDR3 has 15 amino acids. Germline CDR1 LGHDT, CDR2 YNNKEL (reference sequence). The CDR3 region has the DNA TGTGCCAGCAGCCGTTCCAGGGTTAACACAGATACGCAGTATTTT. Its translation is CASSRSRVNTDTQYF.

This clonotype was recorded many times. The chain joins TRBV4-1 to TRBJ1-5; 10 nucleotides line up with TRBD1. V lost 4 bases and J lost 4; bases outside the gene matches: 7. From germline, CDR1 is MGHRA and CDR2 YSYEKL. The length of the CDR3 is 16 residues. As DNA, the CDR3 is TGCGCCAGCAGCCTACCTAGGACAGGGGGAAATCAGCCCCAGCATTTT. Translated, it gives CASSLPRTGGNQPQHF.

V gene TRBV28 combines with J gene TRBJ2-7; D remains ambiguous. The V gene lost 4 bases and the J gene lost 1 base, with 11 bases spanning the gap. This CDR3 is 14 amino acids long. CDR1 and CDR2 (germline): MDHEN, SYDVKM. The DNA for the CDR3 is TGTGCCAGCAGTTGGCCTGCCGCGTCCTACGAGCAGTACTTC. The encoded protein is CASSWPAASYEQYF.

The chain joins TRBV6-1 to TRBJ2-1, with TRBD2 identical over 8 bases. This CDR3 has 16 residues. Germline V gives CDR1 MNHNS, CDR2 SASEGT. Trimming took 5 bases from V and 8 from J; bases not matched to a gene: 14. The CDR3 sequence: CASSTRGSGTHHEQFF. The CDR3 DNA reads TGTGCCAGCAGTACCCGGGGTAGCGGGACTCACCATGAGCAGTTCTTC.

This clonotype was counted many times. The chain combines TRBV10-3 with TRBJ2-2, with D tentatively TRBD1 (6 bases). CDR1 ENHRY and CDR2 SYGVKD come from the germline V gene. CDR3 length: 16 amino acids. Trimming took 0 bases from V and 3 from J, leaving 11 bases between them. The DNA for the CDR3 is TGTGCCATCAGTGAGTCCCGGACAGTTTACACCGGGGAGCTGTTTTTT. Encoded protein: CAISESRTVYTGELFF.

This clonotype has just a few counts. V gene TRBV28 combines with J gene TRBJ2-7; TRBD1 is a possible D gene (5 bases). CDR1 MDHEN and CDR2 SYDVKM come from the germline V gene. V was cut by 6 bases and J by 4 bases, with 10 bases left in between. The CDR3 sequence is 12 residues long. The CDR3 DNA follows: TGTGCCAGCAGCGAACAGGTTTACGAGCAGTACTTC. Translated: CASSEQVYEQYF. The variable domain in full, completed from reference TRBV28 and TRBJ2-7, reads DVKVTQSSRYLVKRTGEKVFLECVQDMDHENMFWYRQDPGLGLRLIYFSYDVKMKEKGDIPEGYSVSREKKERFSLILESASTNQTSMYLCASSEQVYEQYFGPGTRLTVT.

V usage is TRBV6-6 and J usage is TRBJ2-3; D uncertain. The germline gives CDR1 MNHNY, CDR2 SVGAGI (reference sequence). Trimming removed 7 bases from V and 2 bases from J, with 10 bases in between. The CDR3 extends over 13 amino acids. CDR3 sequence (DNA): TGTGCCAGCAAAAGGTATTTCACAGATACGCAGTATTTT. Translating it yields CASKRYFTDTQYF.